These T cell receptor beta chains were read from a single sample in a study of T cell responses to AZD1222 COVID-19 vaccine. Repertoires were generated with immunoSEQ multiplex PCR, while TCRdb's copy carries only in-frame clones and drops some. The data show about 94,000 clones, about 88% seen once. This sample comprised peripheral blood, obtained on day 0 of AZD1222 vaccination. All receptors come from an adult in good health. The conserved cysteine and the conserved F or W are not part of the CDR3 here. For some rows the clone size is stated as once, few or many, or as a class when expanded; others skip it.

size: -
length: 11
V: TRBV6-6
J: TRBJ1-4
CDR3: ASSYRVDEKLF

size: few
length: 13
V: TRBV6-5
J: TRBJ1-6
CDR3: ASSYRGPYNSPLH

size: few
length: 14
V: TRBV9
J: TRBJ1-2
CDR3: ASSRDRANKVWGYT

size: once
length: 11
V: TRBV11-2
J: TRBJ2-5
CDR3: ASRLQGRETQY

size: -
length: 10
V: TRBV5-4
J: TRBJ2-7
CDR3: ASKLEGYEQY

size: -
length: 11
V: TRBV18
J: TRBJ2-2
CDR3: ASSPSRGGELF

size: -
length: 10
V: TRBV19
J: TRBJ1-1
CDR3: ASGPADTEAF

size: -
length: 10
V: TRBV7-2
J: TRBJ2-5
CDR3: ASSLRRETQY

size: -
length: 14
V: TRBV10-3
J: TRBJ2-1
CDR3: AISDNSGGSYNEQF

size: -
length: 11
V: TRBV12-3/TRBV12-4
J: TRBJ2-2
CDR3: ASSLAVPGELF

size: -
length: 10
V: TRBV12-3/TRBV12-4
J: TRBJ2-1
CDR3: ASSRLADEQF

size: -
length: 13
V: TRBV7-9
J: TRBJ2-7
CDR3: ASSLGDRVVYEQY

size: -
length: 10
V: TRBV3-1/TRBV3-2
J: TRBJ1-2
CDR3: ASSQQGYGYT

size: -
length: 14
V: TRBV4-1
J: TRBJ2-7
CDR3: ASSQISGALSYEQY

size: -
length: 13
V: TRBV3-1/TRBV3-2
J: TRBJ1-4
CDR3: ASSLRPSTNEKLF

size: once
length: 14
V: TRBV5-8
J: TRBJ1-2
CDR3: ASSSGTGLSNYGYT

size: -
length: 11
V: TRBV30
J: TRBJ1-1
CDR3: AWRQVSNTEAF

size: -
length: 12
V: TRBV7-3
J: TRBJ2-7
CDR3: ASSRQARPYEQY

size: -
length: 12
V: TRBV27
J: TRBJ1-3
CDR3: ASRRRSSGNTIY

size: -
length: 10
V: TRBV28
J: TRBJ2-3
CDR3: ASSFLWGGQY

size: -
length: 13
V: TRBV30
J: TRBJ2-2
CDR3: AWSSGTRSAGELF

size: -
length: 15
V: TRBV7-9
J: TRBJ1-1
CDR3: ASSSADEALMNTEAF

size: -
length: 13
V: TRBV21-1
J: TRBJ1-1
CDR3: ASSSGTGGITEAF

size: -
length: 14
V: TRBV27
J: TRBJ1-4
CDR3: ASSGSPGRWDEKLF

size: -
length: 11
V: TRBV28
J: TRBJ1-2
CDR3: ATLDRGNYGYT